This T cell receptor beta chain was found in a study of response to subunit inactivated influenza vaccine. This clonotype was seen at least ten times. Its specificity is not known. Germline V gene lookup returns CDR1 DFQATT and CDR2 SNEGSKA (reference sequence). J lost 7 bases, V lost 4 bases, and 3 bases had no gene match. This CDR3 contains 13 residues. Study-wide results and limits: Authors proposed each seasonal influenza vaccination draws in few new T cells.

TCRdb recomputed calls from the RT-PCR reads with MiXCR, one row per CDR3 protein. The data contain 500,000 to 550,000 distinct CDR3 sequences, 6% to 9% of them singletons. V and J are TRBV20-1 and TRBJ2-1; 11 nucleotides line up with TRBD2. The clonotype originates from a man aged 50-75 years who received an inactivated influenza vaccine. Sample: PBMCs from blood, taken less than 30 months after vaccination. The CDR3 region has the DNA TGCAGTGCTATTCGGACTAGCGGGAATGAGCAGTTCTTC. It translates to CSAIRTSGNEQFF.